These 28 T cell receptor beta chains share one sample of origin, sequenced in a study of blood T cell repertoires in COVID-19. The repertoire was sequenced with immunoSEQ multiplex PCR; TCRdb's copy has only in-frame clones and lacks some. The sample records around 160,000 clones, more than 65% being singletons. The sequenced sample consisted of PBMCs or T cells enriched from blood (not recorded which). The receptors here all came from a man aged 45-65 years who had recovered from COVID-19.

The rearrangement links TRBV3-1 (or the pseudogene TRBV3-2) to TRBJ1-3, with D maybe TRBD1 (6 bases). Trimming cost V 3 bases and J 4 bases, with 16 bases left between them. Germline lookup yields CDR1 LGHDT and CDR2 YNNKEL (reference sequence). The CDR3 consists of 16 residues. The CDR3 region has the DNA TGTGCCAGCAGCCAGAGGACGGGACATATGGGAAACACCATATATTTT. This sequence encodes CASSQRTGHMGNTIYF.

The V and J genes are TRBV5-3 and TRBJ2-2; 11 bases match TRBD1. TRBV5-3 counts as an open reading frame of uncertain function. This CDR3 spans 14 amino acids. V lost 3 bases and J lost 7; bases outside the gene matches: 2. As DNA, the CDR3 is TGTGCCAGAAGCTGGACAGGGGGCAACGGGGAGCTGTTTTTT. This codes for CARSWTGGNGELFF.

This chain joins TRBV27 and TRBJ1-2; 10 bases align to TRBD1. J lost 0 bases, V lost 6 bases, and 13 bases had no gene match. Germline-derived CDR1 and CDR2 are MNHEY and SMNVEV (reference sequence). This CDR3 is 18 amino acids long. The CDR3 DNA follows: TGTGCCAGCAGGGAGGACAGGGGGTTTTCAAACTCTAACTATGGCTACACCTTC. Protein sequence: CASREDRGFSNSNYGYTF.

This sequence joins TRBV2 and TRBJ2-7; TRBD2 aligns across 7 bases. This CDR3 region has 13 residues. The V segment lost 0 bases and the J segment 12 bases; nucleotides outside the gene matches: 8. Germline CDR1 reads SNHLY; CDR2 reads FYNNEI. CDR3 sequence reads: CASSEAQRGGRYF. The CDR3 bases are TGTGCCAGCAGTGAAGCACAGCGGGGAGGGCGGTACTTC. Looking up the rest from reference TRBV2 and TRBJ2-7 gives the full variable domain: EPEVTQTPSHQVTQMGQEVILRCVPISNHLYFYWYRQILGQKVEFLVSFYNNEISEKSEIFDDQFSVERPDGSNFTLKIRSTKLEDSAMYFCASSEAQRGGRYFGPGTRLTVT.

The sample holds a few counts of this clone. The rearrangement joins TRBV7-2 to TRBJ2-1; tentatively, D is TRBD2 (6 bases). V was cut by 1 base and J by 3 bases, with 10 bases left in between. Germline V lookup: CDR1 SGHTA, CDR2 FQGNSA. The CDR3 consists of 15 residues. CDR3 amino acids: CASSLVGSGYNEQFF. DNA for the CDR3: TGTGCCAGCAGCTTAGTCGGTAGCGGCTACAATGAGCAGTTCTTC.

The CDR3 DNA reads TGTGCCATCAGTGTCCCTAGCGGGAGGGTCCAGACGGGATACAATGAGCAGTTCTTC. Its translation is CAISVPSGRVQTGYNEQFF. The gene calls are TRBV10-3 and TRBJ2-1; 12 bases match TRBD2. Germline values: CDR1 ENHRY, CDR2 SYGVKD. The CDR3 has 19 residues. V shed 4 bases and J 4 bases; nucleotides not matched to a gene: 14.

This clone was seen many times. J is TRBJ1-4 and V is TRBV3-1 (or the pseudogene TRBV3-2), with TRBD1 matching over 7 bases. Germline CDR1 is LGHDT and CDR2 is YNNKEL (reference sequence). J lost 7 bases, V lost 3 bases, and 8 bases had no gene match. This CDR3 has 15 amino acids. This chain's CDR3 is CASSHLQGKGEKLFF. DNA of the CDR3: TGTGCCAGCAGCCATCTACAGGGGAAGGGTGAAAAACTGTTTTTT.

The chain joins TRBV7-6 to TRBJ2-5; 9 bases map to TRBD1. V trimming: 3 bases; J trimming: 4 bases; junction bases outside the gene matches: 9. This CDR3 has 16 residues. Per the germline V gene, CDR1 is SGHVS and CDR2 is FNYEAQ. The CDR3 sequence is CASSLAYRGRGETQYF. In DNA, the CDR3 is TGTGCCAGCAGCTTGGCCTACAGGGGGCGCGGAGAGACCCAGTACTTC.

This rearrangement joins TRBV19 to TRBJ1-5; possible D gene TRBD1, 5 bases. Trimming stripped 4 bases from V and 2 bases from J, with 15 bases between. The CDR3 is 16 residues long. CDR1 and CDR2 (germline): LNHDA, SQIVND (reference sequence). This CDR3 is CASSSQAGLGNQPQHF. The DNA for the CDR3 is TGTGCCAGTAGTAGCCAGGCGGGGCTTGGCAATCAGCCCCAGCATTTT.

This rearrangement joins TRBV7-3 to TRBJ2-3; D gene ambiguous. V gave up 5 bases and J gave up 4 bases, with 10 bases separating them. CDR1 and CDR2 (germline): SGHTA, FQGTGA. This CDR3 region has 13 residues. The DNA for the CDR3 is TGTGCCAGCAGCCCCGGTCCGGCAGATACGCAGTATTTT. It specifies CASSPGPADTQYF.

The chain joins TRBV19 to TRBJ2-7; a weak D match, TRBD2 (6 bases). The CDR3 is 16 residues long. The germline CDR1 and CDR2 sequences are LNHDA and SQIVND (reference sequence). V lost 5 bases to trimming and J lost 2 bases, with 19 bases between them. Here the CDR3 reads CASSPTGPGGAYEQYF. Written as DNA, the CDR3 is TGTGCCAGTAGTCCAACGGGTCCTGGAGGGGCCTACGAGCAGTACTTC.

The V and J genes are TRBV7-2 and TRBJ1-1; 7 nucleotides match TRBD1. The CDR3 totals 16 residues. The V gene end was trimmed by 5 bases and the J gene end by 2 bases; junction bases not matched to a gene: 11. The germline V gene encodes CDR1 SGHTA and CDR2 FQGNSA. The CDR3: CASSPSGQFFNTEAFF. DNA for the CDR3: TGTGCCAGCAGCCCGTCGGGACAGTTCTTCAACACTGAAGCTTTCTTT.

The V and J genes are TRBV4-1 and TRBJ2-7; 8 nucleotides align to TRBD1. J lost 3 bases, V lost 4 bases, and 8 bases had no gene match. Per the germline V gene, CDR1 is MGHRA and CDR2 is YSYEKL. There are 15 residues in the CDR3. The DNA for the CDR3 is TGCGCCAGCAGCCTAACCCAGGGGGCATTCTACGAGCAGTACTTC. Protein product: CASSLTQGAFYEQYF.

The rearrangement joins TRBV3-1 (or the pseudogene TRBV3-2) to TRBJ2-1; D is unresolved. Trimming pared 4 bases from V and 12 bases from J, leaving 16 bases between. The V gene's germline CDR1 is LGHDT and CDR2 YNNKEL (reference sequence). CDR3 length equals 13 residues. The CDR3 is CASSRSPLRTQFF. The CDR3 coding sequence is TGTGCCAGCAGCCGATCGCCTTTGCGAACGCAGTTCTTC.

The chain uses TRBV3-1 (or the pseudogene TRBV3-2) and TRBJ1-6, with 10 bases fitting TRBD1. V gave up 2 bases and J gave up 6 bases; unmatched junction bases: 1. CDR1 and CDR2 from the germline V gene are LGHDT and YNNKEL (reference sequence). The CDR3 sequence is 15 residues long. The CDR3: CASSQRDRGNSPLHF. CDR3 bases: TGTGCCAGCAGCCAACGGGACAGGGGTAATTCACCCCTCCACTTT.

V usage is TRBV5-6 and J usage is TRBJ1-4; 9 bases align to TRBD1. Trimming took 5 bases from V and 8 from J; bases not matched to a gene: 10. This CDR3 region has 15 residues. Germline loops: CDR1 SGHDT, CDR2 YYEEEE. DNA of the CDR3: TGTGCCAGCAGTTATCCGGGACAGGGAGGCGAAAAACTGTTTTTT. Its translation is CASSYPGQGGEKLFF.

This clone was recorded only once. The chain combines TRBV19 with TRBJ2-2, with TRBD1 matching 9 bases. Germline loops: CDR1 LNHDA, CDR2 SQIVND (reference sequence). The CDR3 is 14 residues long. V trimming: 7 bases; J trimming: 6 bases; junction bases outside the gene matches: 6. CDR3 sequence (DNA): TGTGCCAGTAATCCGGGGGACAGGGCCGGGGAGCTGTTTTTT. As protein: CASNPGDRAGELFF.

The rearrangement links TRBV18 to TRBJ2-5, with unresolved D. Looked up from germline, CDR1 is KGHSH and CDR2 is LQKENI. V was pared by 0 bases and J by 4 bases, with 6 bases between. The CDR3 runs 13 residues. CDR3 in DNA: TGTGCCAGCTCACCACCGGTGAGAGAGACCCAGTACTTC. It translates to CASSPPVRETQYF. The full variable domain, rest sourced from reference TRBV18 and TRBJ2-5, is NAGVMQNPRHLVRRRGQEARLRCSPMKGHSHVYWYRQLPEEGLKFMVYLQKENIIDESGMPKERFSAEFPKEGPSILRIQQVVRGDSAAYFCASSPPVRETQYFGPGTRLLVL.

The rearrangement uses TRBV5-1 and TRBJ1-1; D not resolved. V lost 4 bases and J lost 0, with 7 bases in between. This CDR3 region has 13 residues. Germline CDR1 and CDR2: SGHRS and YFSETQ. The CDR3, as DNA: TGCGCCAGCAGCCAACAGATGAACACTGAAGCTTTCTTT. It encodes CASSQQMNTEAFF.

The rearrangement links TRBV6-1 to TRBJ1-6; D is uncertain. V lost 3 bases and J lost 7, with 7 bases in between. The germline gives CDR1 MNHNS, CDR2 SASEGT. The CDR3 covers 13 residues. CDR3 in amino acids: CASSEGRNSPLHF. CDR3 coding DNA: TGTGCCAGCAGTGAGGGCCGAAATTCACCCCTCCACTTT.

This sequence joins TRBV25-1 and TRBJ2-3, with D hard to call. The germline CDR1 and CDR2 sequences are MGHDK and SYGVNS. V was pared by 0 bases and J by 2 bases, with 12 bases between. This CDR3 has 16 residues. CDR3 sequence (DNA): TGTGCCAGCAGTGAATATCCCACCGTAGCCACAGATACGCAGTATTTT. As protein: CASSEYPTVATDTQYF.

The V gene is TRBV5-4, the J gene TRBJ2-3; 12 bases align to TRBD2. The CDR3 is 15 residues long. The V and J ends lost 1 base and 6 bases, in that order; junction bases with no gene match: 3. Germline V gene lookup returns CDR1 SGHNT and CDR2 YYREEE (reference sequence). The CDR3 reads CASSLRLAGVDTQYF. The CDR3 DNA sequence: TGTGCCAGCAGCTTGCGACTAGCGGGAGTGGATACGCAGTATTTT.

This clone has only a few counts. This chain connects TRBV16 to TRBJ2-2; D possibly corresponds to TRBD1 (6 bases). Germline CDR1 is KGHSY and CDR2 is FQNENV. This CDR3 has 16 residues. V was trimmed by 4 bases and J by 0 bases, leaving 12 bases between them. CDR3 nucleotides: TGTGCCAGCAGCCGAAGTGGGGGCGCGAACACCGGGGAGCTGTTTTTT. It codes for CASSRSGGANTGELFF. The full variable domain, its missing parts supplied by reference TRBV16 and TRBJ2-2, is GEEVAQTPKHLVRGEGQKAKLYCAPIKGHSYVFWYQQVLKNEFKFLISFQNENVFDETGMPKERFSAKCLPNSPCSLEIQATKLEDSAVYFCASSRSGGANTGELFFGEGSRLTVL.

In nucleotides, the CDR3 is TGTGCCAGCAGCCAGGGGGCACCTGGGGCCAACGTCCTGACTTTC. The encoded protein is CASSQGAPGANVLTF. The chain carries TRBV5-5 and TRBJ2-6; 8 bases are a match to TRBD1. Per the germline V gene, CDR1 is SGHKS and CDR2 is YYEKEE (reference sequence). This CDR3 contains 15 residues. With 4 bases clipped from V and 2 bases from J, the junction kept 2 bases outside the gene matches.

The genes are TRBV2 and TRBJ2-1, with 10 bases aligning to TRBD1. Germline V lookup: CDR1 SNHLY, CDR2 FYNNEI. This CDR3 has 16 residues. Trimming removed 1 base from V and 8 bases from J; junction bases left unmatched: 8. CDR3 sequence reads: CASSEVGTGVPDEQFF. As DNA, the CDR3 is TGTGCCAGCAGTGAAGTGGGGACAGGGGTTCCCGATGAGCAGTTCTTC.

The rearrangement links TRBV6-1 to TRBJ2-3; 11 nucleotides match TRBD2. J gave up 2 bases and V 4 bases, and 2 bases lay outside the gene matches. The CDR3 has 15 residues. CDR1 and CDR2 (germline): MNHNS, SASEGT. CDR3: CASSVAGGVTDTQYF. The CDR3 DNA reads TGTGCCAGCAGTGTAGCGGGAGGGGTCACAGATACGCAGTATTTT.

V and J are TRBV3-1 (or the pseudogene TRBV3-2) and TRBJ1-1; 8 bases agree with TRBD1. Germline trimming cut 6 bases from V and 0 bases from J; bases unmatched to any gene: 6. The CDR3 has 15 amino acids. CDR1 is LGHDT and CDR2 is YNNKEL in the germline V gene (reference sequence). This chain's CDR3 is CASRPGQGMNTEAFF. CDR3 nucleotide sequence: TGTGCCAGCAGGCCTGGACAGGGCATGAACACTGAAGCTTTCTTT.

This clone was seen more than once but under ten times. V gene TRBV28 combines with J gene TRBJ2-3, with TRBD2 as a possible D gene (6 bases). V was cut by 6 bases and J by 7 bases, with 14 bases left in between. This CDR3 contains 13 residues. Germline V lookup: CDR1 MDHEN, CDR2 SYDVKM. As DNA, the CDR3 is TGTGCCAGCAGCCTAGCGCCAACTAATACGCAGTATTTT. Translating it yields CASSLAPTNTQYF.